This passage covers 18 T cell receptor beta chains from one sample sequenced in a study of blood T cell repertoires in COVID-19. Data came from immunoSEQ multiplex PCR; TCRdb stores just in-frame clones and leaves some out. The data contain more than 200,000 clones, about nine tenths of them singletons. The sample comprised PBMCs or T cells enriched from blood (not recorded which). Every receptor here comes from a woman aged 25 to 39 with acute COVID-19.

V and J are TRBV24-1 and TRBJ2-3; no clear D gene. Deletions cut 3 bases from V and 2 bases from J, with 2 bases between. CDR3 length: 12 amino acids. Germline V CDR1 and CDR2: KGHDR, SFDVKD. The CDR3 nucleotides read TGTGCCACCAGTGATCACACAGATACGCAGTATTTT. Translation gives CATSDHTDTQYF.

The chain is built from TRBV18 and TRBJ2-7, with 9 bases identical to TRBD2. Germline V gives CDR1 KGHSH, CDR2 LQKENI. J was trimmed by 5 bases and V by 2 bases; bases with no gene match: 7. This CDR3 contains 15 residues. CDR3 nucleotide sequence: TGTGCCAGCTCACCAGATAGCGGGGGCACCCACGAGCAGTACTTC. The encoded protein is CASSPDSGGTHEQYF.

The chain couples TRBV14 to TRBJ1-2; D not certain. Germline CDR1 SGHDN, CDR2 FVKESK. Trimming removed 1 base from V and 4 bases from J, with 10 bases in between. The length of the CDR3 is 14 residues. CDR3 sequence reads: CASSQGLGLYGYTF. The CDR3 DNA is TGTGCCAGCAGCCAAGGTCTGGGCCTCTATGGCTACACCTTC. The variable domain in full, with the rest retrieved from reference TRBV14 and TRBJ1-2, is EAGVTQFPSHSVIEKGQTVTLRCDPISGHDNLYWYRRVMGKEIKFLLHFVKESKQDESGMPNNRFLAERTGGTYSTLKVQPAELEDSGVYFCASSQGLGLYGYTFGSGTRLTVV.

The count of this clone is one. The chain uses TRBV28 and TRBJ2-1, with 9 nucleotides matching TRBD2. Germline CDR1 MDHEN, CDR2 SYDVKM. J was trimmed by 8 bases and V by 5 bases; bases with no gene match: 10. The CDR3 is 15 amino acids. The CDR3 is CASSPVSGRKDEQFF. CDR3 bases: TGTGCCAGCAGTCCGGTTAGCGGGAGAAAGGATGAGCAGTTCTTC.

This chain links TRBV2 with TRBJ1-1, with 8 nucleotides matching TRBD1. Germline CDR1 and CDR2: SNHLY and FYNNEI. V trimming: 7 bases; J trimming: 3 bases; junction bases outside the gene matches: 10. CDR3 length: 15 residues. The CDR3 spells CASMGTGGWDTEAFF. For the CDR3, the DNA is TGTGCCAGCATGGGCACAGGGGGATGGGACACTGAAGCTTTCTTT.

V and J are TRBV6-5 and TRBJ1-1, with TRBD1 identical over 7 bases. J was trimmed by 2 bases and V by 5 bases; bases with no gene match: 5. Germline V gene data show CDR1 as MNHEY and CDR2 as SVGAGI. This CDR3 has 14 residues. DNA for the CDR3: TGTGCCAGCAGTACAGGGACAGTCAACACTGAAGCTTTCTTT. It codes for CASSTGTVNTEAFF.

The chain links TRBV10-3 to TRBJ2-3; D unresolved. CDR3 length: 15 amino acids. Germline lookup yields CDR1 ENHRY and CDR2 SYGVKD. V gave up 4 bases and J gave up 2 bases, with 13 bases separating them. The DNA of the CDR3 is TGTGCCATCAGTGGTCCCCTGAGTGCCACAGATACGCAGTATTTT. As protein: CAISGPLSATDTQYF.

The CDR3 bases are TGTGCCAGCAGCGTAGTTGCAGGGGTGAACACCGGGGAGCTGTTTTTT. Residues: CASSVVAGVNTGELFF. This rearrangement joins TRBV9 to TRBJ2-2; tentative D call: TRBD1 (6 bases). The germline V gene has CDR1 SGDLS and CDR2 YYNGEE. The CDR3 covers 16 residues. Trimming cost V 0 bases and J 1 base, with 10 bases left between them.

CDR3 coding DNA: TGCGCCAGCAGCTTGGTCCTAGCGGGAGCAAGGGAGCAGTACTTC. Its translation: CASSLVLAGAREQYF. The chain carries TRBV5-1 and TRBJ2-7; 10 nucleotides line up with TRBD2. This CDR3 has 15 residues. Trimming removed 0 bases from V and 7 bases from J; junction bases left unmatched: 7. Germline V CDR1 and CDR2: SGHRS, YFSETQ.

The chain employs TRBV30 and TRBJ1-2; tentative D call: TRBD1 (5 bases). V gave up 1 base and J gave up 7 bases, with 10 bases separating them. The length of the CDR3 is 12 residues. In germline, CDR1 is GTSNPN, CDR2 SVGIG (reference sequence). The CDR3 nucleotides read TGTGCCTGGAGTGCAGGGTTGGCTGGCTACACCTTC. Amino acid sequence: CAWSAGLAGYTF.

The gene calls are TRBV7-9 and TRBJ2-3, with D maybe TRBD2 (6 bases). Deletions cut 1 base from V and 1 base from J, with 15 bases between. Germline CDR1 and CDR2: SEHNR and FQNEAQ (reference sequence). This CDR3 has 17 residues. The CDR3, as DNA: TGTGCCAGCAGCTTAGTCCGGACACTAGCTGGCACAGATACGCAGTATTTT. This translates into CASSLVRTLAGTDTQYF.

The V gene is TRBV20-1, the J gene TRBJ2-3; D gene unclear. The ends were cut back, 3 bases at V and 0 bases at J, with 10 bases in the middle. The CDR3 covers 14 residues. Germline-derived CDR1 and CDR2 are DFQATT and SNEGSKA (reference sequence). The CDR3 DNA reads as TGCAGTGCTAGTTACACCGTTAGCACAGATACGCAGTATTTT. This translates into CSASYTVSTDTQYF.

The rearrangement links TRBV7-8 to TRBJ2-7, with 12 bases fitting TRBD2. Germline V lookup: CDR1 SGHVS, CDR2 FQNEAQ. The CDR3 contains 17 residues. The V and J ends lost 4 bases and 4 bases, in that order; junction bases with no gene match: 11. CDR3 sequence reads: CASSSKIGLAGKYEQYF. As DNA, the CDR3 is TGTGCCAGCAGCTCGAAAATTGGACTAGCGGGAAAATACGAGCAGTACTTC.

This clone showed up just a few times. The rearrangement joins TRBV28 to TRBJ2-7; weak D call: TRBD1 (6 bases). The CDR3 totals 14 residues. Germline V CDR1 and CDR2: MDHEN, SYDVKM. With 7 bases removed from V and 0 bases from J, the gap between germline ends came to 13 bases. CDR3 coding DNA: TGTGCCAGCATTGGGGTGACAGGCTCCTACGAGCAGTACTTC. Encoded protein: CASIGVTGSYEQYF.

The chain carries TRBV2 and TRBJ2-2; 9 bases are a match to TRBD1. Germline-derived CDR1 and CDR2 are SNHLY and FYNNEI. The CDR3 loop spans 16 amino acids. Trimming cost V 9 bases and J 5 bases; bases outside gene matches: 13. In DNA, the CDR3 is TGTGCCAGTCACCGGGACAGGGAAAGTGGGACCGGGGAGCTGTTTTTT. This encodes CASHRDRESGTGELFF.

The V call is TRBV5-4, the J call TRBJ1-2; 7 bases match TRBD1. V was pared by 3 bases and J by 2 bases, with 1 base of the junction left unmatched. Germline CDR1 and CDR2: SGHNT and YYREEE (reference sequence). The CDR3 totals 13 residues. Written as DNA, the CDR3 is TGTGCCAGCAGCTCAGGGGGAAACTATGGCTACACCTTC. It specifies CASSSGGNYGYTF.

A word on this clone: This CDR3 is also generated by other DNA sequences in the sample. DNA of the CDR3: TGTGCCAGCAGTTCCCCCGGGACAGCTGAAAAACTGTTTTTT. It is translated as CASSSPGTAEKLFF. The V and J genes are TRBV28 and TRBJ1-4; 7 positions match TRBD1. The CDR3 contains 14 residues. Trimming took 4 bases from V and 7 from J; bases not matched to a gene: 6. Germline lookup yields CDR1 MDHEN and CDR2 SYDVKM.

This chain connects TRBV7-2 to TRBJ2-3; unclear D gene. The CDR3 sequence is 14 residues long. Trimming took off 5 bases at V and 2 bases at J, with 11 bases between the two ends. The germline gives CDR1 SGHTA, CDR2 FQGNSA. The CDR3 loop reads CASSLGVATDTQYF. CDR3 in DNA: TGTGCCAGCAGCCTAGGCGTTGCCACAGATACGCAGTATTTT.